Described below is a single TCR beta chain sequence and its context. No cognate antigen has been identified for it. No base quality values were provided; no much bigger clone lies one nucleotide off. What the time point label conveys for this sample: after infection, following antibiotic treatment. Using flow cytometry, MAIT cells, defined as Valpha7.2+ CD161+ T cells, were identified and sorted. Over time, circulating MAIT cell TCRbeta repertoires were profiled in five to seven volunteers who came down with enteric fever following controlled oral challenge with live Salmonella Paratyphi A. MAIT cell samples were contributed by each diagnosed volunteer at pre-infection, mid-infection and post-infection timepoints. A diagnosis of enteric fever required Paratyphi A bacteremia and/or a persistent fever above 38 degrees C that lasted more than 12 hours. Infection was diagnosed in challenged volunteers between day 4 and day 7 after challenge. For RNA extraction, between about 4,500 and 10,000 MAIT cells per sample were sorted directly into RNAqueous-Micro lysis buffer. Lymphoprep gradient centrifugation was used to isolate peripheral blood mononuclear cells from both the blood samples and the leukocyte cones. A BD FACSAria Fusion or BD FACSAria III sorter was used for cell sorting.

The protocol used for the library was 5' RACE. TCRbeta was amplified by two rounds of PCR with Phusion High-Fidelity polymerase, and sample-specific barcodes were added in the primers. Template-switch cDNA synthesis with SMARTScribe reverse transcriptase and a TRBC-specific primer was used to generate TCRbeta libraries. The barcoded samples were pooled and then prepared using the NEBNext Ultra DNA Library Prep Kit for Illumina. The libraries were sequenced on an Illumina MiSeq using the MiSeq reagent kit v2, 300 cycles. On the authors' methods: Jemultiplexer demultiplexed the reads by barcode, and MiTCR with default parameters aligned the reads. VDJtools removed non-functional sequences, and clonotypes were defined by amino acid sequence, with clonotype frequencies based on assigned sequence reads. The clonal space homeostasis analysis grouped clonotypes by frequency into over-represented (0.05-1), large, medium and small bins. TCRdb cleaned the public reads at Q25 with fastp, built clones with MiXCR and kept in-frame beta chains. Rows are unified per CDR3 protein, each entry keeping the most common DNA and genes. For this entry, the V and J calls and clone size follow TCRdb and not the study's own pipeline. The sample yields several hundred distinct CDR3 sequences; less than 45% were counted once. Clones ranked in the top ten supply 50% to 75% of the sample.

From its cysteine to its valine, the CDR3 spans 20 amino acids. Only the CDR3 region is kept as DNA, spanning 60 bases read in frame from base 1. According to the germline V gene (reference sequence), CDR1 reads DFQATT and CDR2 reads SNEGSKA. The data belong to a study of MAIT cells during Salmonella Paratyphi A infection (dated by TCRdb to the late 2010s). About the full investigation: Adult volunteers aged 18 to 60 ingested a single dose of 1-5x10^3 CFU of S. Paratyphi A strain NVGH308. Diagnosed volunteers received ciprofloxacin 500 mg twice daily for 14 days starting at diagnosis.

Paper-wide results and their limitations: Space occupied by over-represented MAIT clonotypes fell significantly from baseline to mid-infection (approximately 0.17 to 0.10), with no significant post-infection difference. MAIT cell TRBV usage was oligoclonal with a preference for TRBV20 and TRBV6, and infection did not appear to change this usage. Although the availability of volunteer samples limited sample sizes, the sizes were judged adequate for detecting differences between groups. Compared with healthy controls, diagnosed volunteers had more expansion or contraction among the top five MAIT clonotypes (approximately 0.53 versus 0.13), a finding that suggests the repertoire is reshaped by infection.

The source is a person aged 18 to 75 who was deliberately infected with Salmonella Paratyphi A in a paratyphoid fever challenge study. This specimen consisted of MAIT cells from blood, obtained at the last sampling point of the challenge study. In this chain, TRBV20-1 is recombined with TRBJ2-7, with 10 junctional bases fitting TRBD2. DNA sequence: TGCAGTGCTAGATCTCCGGAGCGGGAGGGCCAAGTTATTTCTCCCTACGAGCAGTACGTA. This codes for CSARSPEREGQVISPYEQYV.